Reported below is one T cell receptor (beta chain). The antigen is unknown. This entry comes from a study of blood T cells in healthy people across ages. Study outcomes and limitations: Naive and antigen-experienced cells were not separated, limiting conclusive comparison. More naive CD4+ cells and higher diversity were found in long-lived than in aged donors. The diversity estimates, figures obtained from one million T cells, were considered underestimates.

The CDR3 has 15 amino acids. Looked up from germline, CDR1 is MNHEY and CDR2 is SMNVEV (reference sequence). V shed 3 bases and J shed 6 bases, with 15 bases lying between them. The use of a sample-barcoded 5' primer and a J-beta primer mix characterized a second PCR of roughly 7 to 12 cycles. TCRdb processed the 5' RACE reads anew with MiXCR; each CDR3 protein has one entry. This sample carries some 1.6 million distinct CDR3 sequences, 30% to 40% of them seen once, and the ten largest clones take around 11%. This receptor was taken from a woman under 40 in good health. This chain connects TRBV27 to TRBJ2-1, with D unclear. The sequenced sample was blood. CDR3 sequence: CASSLGSEPCNEQFF. The CDR3 coding sequence is TGTGCCAGCAGTTTGGGCAGCGAACCCTGCAATGAGCAGTTCTTC.